The 16 T cell receptor beta chains below come from one sample, sequenced in a study of shared clonotypes between healthy human individuals. This table comes from immunoSEQ multiplex PCR, and its TCRdb copy is limited to in-frame clones, with some not included. The table includes about 1 million clones, around 74% detected once. The specimen sequenced was memory CD4+ T cells sorted from blood. Stated subset: CD45RA-negative fraction. These receptors came from a man in his late teens or twenties in good health.

The chain uses TRBV28 and TRBJ2-5; 8 nucleotides match TRBD1. CDR1 is MDHEN and CDR2 is SYDVKM in the germline V gene. Trimming removed 1 base from V and 6 bases from J; junction bases left unmatched: 4. This CDR3 comprises 14 residues. DNA for the CDR3: TGTGCCAGCAGTTTATCAGGGGGCGGTAAGACCCAGTACTTC. Encoded protein: CASSLSGGGKTQYF.

This clone was found many times. V usage is TRBV18 and J usage is TRBJ2-3, with TRBD2 matching over 8 bases. In germline, CDR1 is KGHSH, CDR2 LQKENI. The CDR3 consists of 18 residues. With V trimmed by 1 base and J by 0 bases, 9 bases remained unmatched. DNA of the CDR3: TGTGCCAGCTCACCACTTCCCGTCGAGCGGGGGAGCACAGATACGCAGTATTTT. It specifies CASSPLPVERGSTDTQYF.

The gene calls are TRBV19 and TRBJ2-7; D assignment may be TRBD1 or TRBD2 (5 bases each). The CDR3 covers 16 residues. V gave up 4 bases and J gave up 4 bases, with 20 bases separating them. Germline assignment: CDR1 LNHDA and CDR2 SQIVND (reference sequence). The CDR3, as DNA: TGTGCCAGTAGTACCACTCCATACGGGGCGAAGTACGAGCAGTACTTC. Its translation is CASSTTPYGAKYEQYF. The variable domain in full, with the rest retrieved from reference TRBV19 and TRBJ2-7, is DGGITQSPKYLFRKEGQNVTLSCEQNLNHDAMYWYRQDPGQGLRLIYYSQIVNDFQKGDIAEGYSVSREKKESFPLTVTSAQKNPTAFYLCASSTTPYGAKYEQYFGPGTRLTVT.

The gene calls are TRBV18 and TRBJ2-7; D is perhaps TRBD1 (6 bases). Per the germline V gene, CDR1 is KGHSH and CDR2 is LQKENI. This CDR3 region has 13 residues. V lost 5 bases, J lost 2 bases, and 10 bases lay in between. The CDR3 nucleotides are TGTGCCAGCTCAGACAGGCCGACCTACGAGCAGTACTTC. This sequence encodes CASSDRPTYEQYF. The whole variable domain, filled in from reference TRBV18 and TRBJ2-7, reads NAGVMQNPRHLVRRRGQEARLRCSPMKGHSHVYWYRQLPEEGLKFMVYLQKENIIDESGMPKERFSAEFPKEGPSILRIQQVVRGDSAAYFCASSDRPTYEQYFGPGTRLTVT.

This chain uses TRBV5-1 with TRBJ2-5; possible D gene TRBD2, 6 bases. The CDR3 spans 15 residues. V lost 4 bases to trimming and J lost 4 bases, with 17 bases between them. Per the germline V gene, CDR1 is SGHRS and CDR2 is YFSETQ. The CDR3: CASSLLDGEAETQYF. In nucleotides, the CDR3 is TGCGCCAGCAGCCTACTAGATGGGGAGGCAGAGACCCAGTACTTC.

V is TRBV30 and J is TRBJ1-6; no reliable D call. Germline CDR1 reads GTSNPN; CDR2 reads SVGIG (reference sequence). This CDR3 is 11 amino acids long. Trimming took 4 bases from V and 6 from J, leaving 4 bases between them. In DNA, the CDR3 is TGTGCCTGGACCGTTAATTCACCCCTCCACTTT. Translated: CAWTVNSPLHF.

This clone has more than one count but fewer than ten. V usage is TRBV30 and J usage is TRBJ1-2; D ambiguous. The CDR3 length is 13 residues. V was clipped by 0 bases and J by 0 bases, with 5 bases between them. Germline assignment: CDR1 GTSNPN and CDR2 SVGIG (reference sequence). CDR3 DNA sequence: TGTGCCTGGAGTGTACCGGCTAACTATGGCTACACCTTC. Protein product: CAWSVPANYGYTF.

V and J are TRBV28 and TRBJ2-1; 8 bases agree with TRBD2. The CDR3 is made up of 16 amino acids. V dropped 5 bases and J dropped 8; count of bases not matched to a gene: 14. Germline V gene lookup returns CDR1 MDHEN and CDR2 SYDVKM. The CDR3 DNA reads as TGTGCCAGCAGTACCACTTACGGGGGGGGCCGAGATGAGCAGTTCTTC. Translating it yields CASSTTYGGGRDEQFF.

The chain joins TRBV13 to TRBJ2-7; weak D call: TRBD1 (6 bases). Trimming left V 6 bases short and J 4 bases short, with 16 bases between. In germline, CDR1 is PRHDT, CDR2 FYEKMQ (reference sequence). The CDR3 has 14 amino acids. This chain's CDR3 is CASRVSGQYYEQYF. For the CDR3, the DNA is TGTGCCAGCAGGGTCTCTGGACAGTATTACGAGCAGTACTTC.

The rearrangement joins TRBV6-1 to TRBJ2-7; no clear D gene. The germline V gene encodes CDR1 MNHNS and CDR2 SASEGT. The CDR3 sequence is 12 residues long. V dropped 7 bases and J dropped 1 base, with 8 bases sitting between them. Here the CDR3 DNA reads TGTGCCAGCAAAAAGGGATCCTACGAGCAGTACTTC. Its protein product is CASKKGSYEQYF.

The chain carries TRBV10-2 and TRBJ2-7; 12 bases fit TRBD2. The CDR3 is made up of 16 amino acids. Trimming at V came to 8 bases and at J to 6 bases, leaving 14 bases not matched to a gene. CDR1 WSHSY and CDR2 SAAADI come from the germline V gene. The DNA of the CDR3 is TGCGCCAGCCAGCCTAGCGGGAGGGCCGGGGGGCGCGAGCAGTACTTC. Amino acids: CASQPSGRAGGREQYF.

The chain joins TRBV28 to TRBJ2-3; either TRBD1 or TRBD2 may supply D (5 bases each). CDR1 MDHEN and CDR2 SYDVKM come from the germline V gene. The CDR3 sequence is 16 residues long. The V end was cut by 4 bases, the J end by 4 bases, with 18 bases between. DNA for the CDR3: TGTGCCAGCAGTTCACCGGGACCCGGCGGGTCAGATACGCAGTATTTT. Translation: CASSSPGPGGSDTQYF.

There are a few counts of this clone. The identical CDR3 is also encoded by other nucleotide sequences in the sample. The chain employs TRBV2 and TRBJ1-1; no firm D call. The CDR3 runs to 14 residues. Germline CDR1 and CDR2: SNHLY and FYNNEI. The V end lost 0 bases, the J end lost 2 bases, and 7 bases lay between the germline ends. The CDR3 loop reads CASSEAGGNTEAFF. The CDR3 bases are TGTGCCAGCAGTGAAGCTGGCGGAAACACTGAAGCTTTCTTT.

About this clone: Distinct nucleotide sequences in the sample also encode this CDR3. The chain employs TRBV28 and TRBJ1-6; D is unclear. The CDR3 is 14 residues long. The germline gives CDR1 MDHEN, CDR2 SYDVKM. V lost 5 bases to trimming and J lost 0 bases, with 5 bases between them. The CDR3 DNA is TGTGCCAGCAGTGGAAGCTCCTATAATTCACCCCTCCACTTT. It specifies CASSGSSYNSPLHF.

The V and J genes are TRBV5-1 and TRBJ2-2; tentatively, D is TRBD1 or TRBD2 (5 bases each). Germline CDR1 and CDR2: SGHRS and YFSETQ. This CDR3 has 14 residues. Between the trimmed V and J ends, which lost 4 bases and 6 bases, there was a span of 13 bases. The CDR3 DNA sequence: TGCGCCAGCAGCCGTTTCGAGGGGCCCGGGGAGCTGTTTTTT. Residues: CASSRFEGPGELFF. Full variable domain (rest looked up from reference TRBV5-1 and TRBJ2-2): KAGVTQTPRYLIKTRGQQVTLSCSPISGHRSVSWYQQTPGQGLQFLFEYFSETQRNKGNFPGRFSGRQFSNSRSEMNVSTLELGDSALYLCASSRFEGPGELFFGEGSRLTVL.

This clone turned up a few times. V usage is TRBV5-1 and J usage is TRBJ1-5, with D perhaps matching TRBD1 (6 bases). Per germline, CDR1 SGHRS and CDR2 YFSETQ. The V end was cut by 0 bases, the J end by 6 bases, with 13 bases between. The CDR3 spans 15 residues. The CDR3 region is CASSLDGGRSQPQHF. CDR3 coding DNA: TGCGCCAGCAGCTTGGACGGGGGGCGAAGTCAGCCCCAGCATTTT.